This TCR beta chain appears in the sequencing data of a study of blood T cell repertoires in COVID-19. Study-wide context: The cDNA or gDNA used as material had been derived from T cells, B-cell-depleted T cells, or PBMCs.

Here immunoSEQ multiplex PCR was the method, and the copy in TCRdb shows in-frame clones only, minus some. The table shows about 46,000 clones, with 86% occurring only once. After removal of 3 bases from V and 7 bases from J, the junction contained 6 bases not matched to a gene. This CDR3 has 14 residues. Germline loops: CDR1 MGHRA, CDR2 YSYEKL. This clonotype originated in a woman in her forties or fifties who had recovered from COVID-19. The sequenced sample consisted of PBMCs or T cells enriched from blood (not recorded which). This chain connects TRBV4-1 to TRBJ1-5; TRBD1 matches 7 bases. CDR3 nucleotide sequence: TGCGCCAGCAGCCATCGACAGGGAGACCAGCCCCAGCATTTT. Encoded protein: CASSHRQGDQPQHF.